This T cell receptor (beta chain) was documented in a study of vaccination and CD4 T cells after COVID-19. Across the whole study: Median time from second vaccine dose to sampling was over 55 days (14 to 241). Cultures serving as controls received a peptide pool (CEFX or HIV-1 Nef) or no peptide. SARS-CoV-2, HCoV-NL63, HCoV-OC43 and HCoV-229E supplied the overlapping spike peptides used to stimulate cells.

In regard to this clonotype: Its antigen is not identified.

Sequencing of DNA taken from cultured CD4+ T cells relied on the Oncomine TCR Beta short-read assay. Genomic DNA was isolated from cultured CD4+ T cells. TCRdb independently ran MiXCR on the PCR reads; one entry per CDR3 protein. The top ten hold approximately 8.5% of the sample, which has 7,000 to 9,000 distinct CDR3 sequences, 48% seen once. Treatment here: roughly 10-day PBMC culture with coronavirus spike peptide pools or control peptides (ViraFEST assay). Germline CDR1 and CDR2: SGHTA and FQGNSA. V lost 1 base and J 5 bases, leaving 7 bases between the germline ends. This CDR3 comprises 13 residues.

The chain joins TRBV7-2 to TRBJ2-3; maybe TRBD2 (5 bases). The sequenced sample consisted of CD4+ T cells from blood, cultured in vitro. This clonotype was obtained from a human donor who had recovered from COVID-19. CDR3 nucleotides: TGTGCCAGCAGCTTAGGGGCGGGAGATACGCAGTATTTT. The encoded protein is CASSLGAGDTQYF.